These 31 T cell receptor beta chains came from one sample sequenced in a study of blood T cell repertoires in COVID-19. The method was immunoSEQ multiplex PCR; TCRdb's version includes in-frame clones alone and lacks a portion of them. The sample gives about 63,000 clones, roughly 85% of which show up once; around 32% is in the top ten. Sequencing was done on a sample of peripheral blood. The origin of the receptors is a human donor in a cohort sampled during active COVID-19.

This chain links TRBV6-1 with TRBJ2-5; TRBD1 aligns across 8 bases. This CDR3 is built from 17 residues. The V and J ends lost 1 base and 3 bases, in that order; junction bases with no gene match: 10. Germline V gene data show CDR1 as MNHNS and CDR2 as SASEGT. In DNA, the CDR3 is TGTGCCAGCAGTGAAGACGGACAGGGCTATTCCAAAGAGACCCAGTACTTC. This sequence encodes CASSEDGQGYSKETQYF.

Here the CDR3 DNA reads TGTGCCAGCAGCTCCTTGGGGACTAGCGTCAATGAGCAGTTCTTC. This codes for CASSSLGTSVNEQFF. The genes are TRBV11-2 and TRBJ2-1; 10 positions match TRBD2. This CDR3 contains 15 residues. Germline values: CDR1 SGHAT, CDR2 FQNNGV. V dropped 4 bases and J dropped 6; count of bases not matched to a gene: 6.

This chain joins TRBV14 and TRBJ1-1; D unresolved. With 0 bases removed from V and 0 bases from J, the gap between germline ends came to 5 bases. CDR1 is SGHDN and CDR2 is FVKESK in the germline V gene. The CDR3 has 14 residues. This chain's CDR3 is CASSQDSLNTEAFF. The CDR3 bases are TGTGCCAGCAGCCAAGATTCTCTGAACACTGAAGCTTTCTTT.

This chain connects TRBV30 to TRBJ2-1; 8 bases map to TRBD1. Germline values: CDR1 GTSNPN, CDR2 SVGIG (reference sequence). V dropped 3 bases and J dropped 6; count of bases not matched to a gene: 7. The length of the CDR3 is 14 residues. CDR3 sequence reads: CAWRIRGPLNEQFF. The DNA of the CDR3 is TGTGCCTGGAGAATCAGGGGGCCGCTCAATGAGCAGTTCTTC.

This chain connects TRBV5-6 to TRBJ2-1, with 9 bases aligning to TRBD1. Trimming removed 3 bases from V and 14 bases from J; junction bases left unmatched: 6. The CDR3 is 12 amino acids. Germline-derived CDR1 and CDR2 are SGHDT and YYEEEE. The CDR3 sequence: CASSYDRGSKFF. The CDR3 DNA reads as TGTGCCAGCAGCTATGACAGGGGGTCGAAGTTCTTC.

This chain links TRBV19 with TRBJ2-1; TRBD2 matches 8 bases. The J segment lost 0 bases and the V segment lost 8 bases, leaving 6 bases of the junction unmatched. CDR3 size: 15 residues. Germline CDR1 and CDR2: LNHDA and SQIVND (reference sequence). CDR3 amino acids: CASSSGPGSYNEQFF. CDR3 in DNA: TGTGCCAGTTCTAGCGGGCCCGGCTCCTACAATGAGCAGTTCTTC.

The chain carries TRBV24-1 and TRBJ2-1, with TRBD2 matching over 9 bases. The CDR3 runs to 15 residues. Germline CDR1 reads KGHDR; CDR2 reads SFDVKD. V lost 2 bases and J lost 9; bases outside the gene matches: 7. The DNA for the CDR3 is TGTGCCACCAGTGATTCGAGCGGGAGGTTTGGTGAGCAGTTCTTC. Translating it yields CATSDSSGRFGEQFF.

The chain links TRBV27 to TRBJ1-5; a weak D match, TRBD1 (5 bases). V was pared by 2 bases and J by 7 bases, with 12 bases between. The CDR3 has 14 amino acids. Germline V CDR1 and CDR2: MNHEY, SMNVEV (reference sequence). CDR3 nucleotides: TGTGCCAGCAGTTTAACCCCAGGGTCACAGCCCCAGCATTTT. This gives the protein CASSLTPGSQPQHF.

The V and J genes are TRBV7-2 and TRBJ1-4, with 8 bases that match TRBD1. CDR1 is SGHTA, CDR2 FQGNSA, per germline. CDR3 size: 14 residues. The V and J ends lost 3 bases and 5 bases, in that order; junction bases with no gene match: 2. CDR3 amino acids: CASSFGDRNEKLFF. Here the CDR3 DNA reads TGTGCCAGCAGCTTCGGGGACAGGAATGAAAAACTGTTTTTT.

The V call is TRBV27, the J call TRBJ2-2, with 7 bases fitting TRBD1. The CDR3 spans 16 residues. Germline values: CDR1 MNHEY, CDR2 SMNVEV (reference sequence). V shed 3 bases and J 5 bases; nucleotides not matched to a gene: 9. The chain's CDR3 is CASSFSRQGSTGELFF. CDR3 DNA sequence: TGTGCCAGCAGTTTTAGTAGACAGGGTTCGACCGGGGAGCTGTTTTTT.

In this sample, this clone turned up a few times. The gene calls are TRBV6-1 and TRBJ2-3; D possibly corresponds to TRBD1 (6 bases). V was trimmed by 3 bases and J by 12 bases, leaving 13 bases between them. CDR3 size: 12 residues. Germline CDR1 and CDR2: MNHNS and SASEGT. For the CDR3, the DNA is TGTGCCAGCAGTGAGGGACACCTATACCAGTATTTT. Encoded protein: CASSEGHLYQYF.

The V and J genes are TRBV28 and TRBJ2-3, with TRBD2 matching 8 bases. Germline trimming cut 6 bases from V and 4 bases from J; bases unmatched to any gene: 9. CDR1 and CDR2 from the germline V gene are MDHEN and SYDVKM. This CDR3 contains 15 residues. The DNA of the CDR3 is TGTGCCAGCAGCCAGGTTAGCGGGACGGCAGATACGCAGTATTTT. Its translation: CASSQVSGTADTQYF.

J is TRBJ1-5 and V is TRBV7-5. TRBV7-5 is tagged as a pseudogene. The CDR3 contains 15 residues. The chain's CDR3 is CARSLPRGRDQPQHF. CDR3 nucleotide sequence: TGTGCCAGAAGCCTCCCGCGAGGGAGGGATCAGCCCCAGCATTTT.

The chain links TRBV7-2 to TRBJ2-1, with 11 bases that match TRBD2. The CDR3 covers 17 residues. V was pared by 3 bases and J by 7 bases, with 11 bases of the junction left unmatched. Looked up from germline, CDR1 is SGHTA and CDR2 is FQGNSA. In DNA, the CDR3 is TGTGCCAGCAGCTTGGAGGTACTAGCGGGAGATAGGAATGAGCAGTTCTTC. It encodes CASSLEVLAGDRNEQFF.

This clone was recorded a few times. The chain joins TRBV7-3 to TRBJ2-7; D remains ambiguous. Trimming cost V 0 bases and J 4 bases, with 7 bases left between them. CDR3 size: 13 residues. Germline V CDR1 and CDR2: SGHTA, FQGTGA. CDR3 sequence reads: CASSLTHGYEQYF. The CDR3 DNA follows: TGTGCCAGCAGCTTAACTCACGGTTACGAGCAGTACTTC.

V and J are TRBV5-5 and TRBJ1-1; D is possibly TRBD1 (6 bases). V was cut by 5 bases and J by 5 bases, with 16 bases left in between. The CDR3 is 14 amino acids. Germline V CDR1 and CDR2: SGHKS, YYEKEE (reference sequence). The CDR3 DNA reads TGTGCCAGCAGGGAAACAGGGTTACGGACTGAAGCTTTCTTT. Amino acid sequence: CASRETGLRTEAFF.

V is TRBV11-2 and J is TRBJ1-1, with 9 bases that match TRBD1. CDR3 length: 14 amino acids. The V and J ends lost 4 bases and 5 bases, in that order; junction bases with no gene match: 5. The germline CDR1 and CDR2 sequences are SGHAT and FQNNGV. The CDR3 loop reads CASSSTGTGTEAFF. CDR3 coding DNA: TGTGCCAGCAGCTCTACCGGGACAGGGACTGAAGCTTTCTTT.

V usage is TRBV5-8 and J usage is TRBJ1-2; 8 positions agree with TRBD1. The CDR3 has 14 residues. The V segment lost 4 bases and the J segment 3 bases; nucleotides outside the gene matches: 5. The germline CDR1 and CDR2 sequences are SGHTS and YDEGEE. The CDR3 spells CASSLPDRDYGYTF. Here the CDR3 DNA reads TGTGCCAGCAGCCTGCCGGACAGGGACTATGGCTACACCTTC.

DNA of the CDR3: TGTGCCAGTAGTATTGGTTCGAGGGGGTGGGGCTACGAGCAGTACTTC. Amino acid sequence: CASSIGSRGWGYEQYF. The J gene is TRBJ2-7, the V gene TRBV19; perhaps TRBD1 as D (6 bases). Deletions cut 3 bases from V and 3 bases from J, with 18 bases between. The CDR3 totals 16 residues. Per germline, CDR1 LNHDA and CDR2 SQIVND (reference sequence). The whole variable domain, remainder taken from reference TRBV19 and TRBJ2-7, is DGGITQSPKYLFRKEGQNVTLSCEQNLNHDAMYWYRQDPGQGLRLIYYSQIVNDFQKGDIAEGYSVSREKKESFPLTVTSAQKNPTAFYLCASSIGSRGWGYEQYFGPGTRLTVT.

This clone was recorded a few times. The chain combines TRBV28 with TRBJ2-1; TRBD2 agrees at 14 bases. Trimming at V came to 2 bases and at J to 2 bases, leaving 14 bases not matched to a gene. CDR1 MDHEN and CDR2 SYDVKM come from the germline V gene. This CDR3 spans 21 amino acids. This chain's CDR3 is CASSLPPPGTSGGGPYNEQFF. The CDR3 DNA reads TGTGCCAGCAGTTTACCCCCCCCGGGGACTAGCGGGGGAGGCCCCTACAATGAGCAGTTCTTC.

The chain uses TRBV6-5 and TRBJ1-2, with a tentative D call TRBD1 (6 bases). This CDR3 region has 12 residues. Trimming shortened V by 6 bases and J by 8 bases, and 13 bases separated the two germline ends. Germline V gene lookup returns CDR1 MNHEY and CDR2 SVGAGI. The CDR3 DNA sequence: TGTGCCAGCAGAACCAGGGGTGGCGGCTACACCTTC. Amino acid sequence: CASRTRGGGYTF.

This chain joins TRBV5-1 and TRBJ2-1, with 9 nucleotides matching TRBD2. V lost 4 bases to trimming and J lost 9 bases; unmatched junction nucleotides: 17. Germline V CDR1 and CDR2: SGHRS, YFSETQ. The CDR3 is 17 residues long. The CDR3 spells CASSPRGLAGEFLEQFF. CDR3 in DNA: TGCGCCAGCAGCCCCCGGGGTTTAGCGGGAGAGTTCCTTGAGCAGTTCTTC.

The CDR3 loop reads CASTSQGQGGPGELFF. The CDR3 DNA reads as TGTGCCAGCACGTCTCAGGGGCAGGGGGGTCCCGGGGAGCTGTTTTTT. V and J are TRBV28 and TRBJ2-2, with D possibly matching TRBD1 (7 bases). Trimming cost V 7 bases and J 6 bases, with 21 bases left between them. This CDR3 spans 16 amino acids. CDR1 and CDR2 (germline): MDHEN, SYDVKM.

This chain connects TRBV11-1 to TRBJ2-7, with 9 positions matching TRBD1. This CDR3 spans 15 amino acids. Germline V CDR1 and CDR2: SGHAT, FQDESV (reference sequence). The V and J ends lost 5 bases and 5 bases, in that order; junction bases with no gene match: 10. The CDR3 coding sequence is TGTGCCAGCAGCCCCCTGGGACAGGGCTACAACGAGCAGTACTTC. Protein sequence: CASSPLGQGYNEQYF.

The V gene is TRBV30, the J gene TRBJ1-2; D is undetermined. There are 14 residues in the CDR3. Looked up from germline, CDR1 is GTSNPN and CDR2 is SVGIG (reference sequence). Between the trimmed V and J ends, which lost 0 bases and 0 bases, there was a span of 8 bases. CDR3 protein: CAWSVLRANYGYTF. CDR3 sequence (DNA): TGTGCCTGGAGTGTACTGCGGGCTAACTATGGCTACACCTTC.

The CDR3 DNA reads TGTGCCAGCAGGCTAGGGACAGTGCAAGAGACCCAGTACTTC. Translated: CASRLGTVQETQYF. The genes are TRBV6-5 and TRBJ2-5; the match to TRBD1 covers 7 bases. This CDR3 has 14 residues. The V segment lost 6 bases and the J segment 2 bases; nucleotides outside the gene matches: 6. Per the germline V gene, CDR1 is MNHEY and CDR2 is SVGAGI.

V usage is TRBV9 and J usage is TRBJ2-2; TRBD1 might be the D (5 bases). The CDR3 consists of 17 residues. V gave up 0 bases and J gave up 4 bases, with 16 bases separating them. The germline gives CDR1 SGDLS, CDR2 YYNGEE. The CDR3 is CASSVGQGFGSTGELFF. DNA for the CDR3: TGTGCCAGCAGCGTAGGGCAGGGCTTCGGTAGCACCGGGGAGCTGTTTTTT.

This chain links TRBV28 with TRBJ2-7; TRBD1 agrees at 7 bases. The junction had 14 bases not matched to a gene; V was cut back by 3 bases and J by 0 bases. Looked up from germline, CDR1 is MDHEN and CDR2 is SYDVKM. This CDR3 is built from 18 residues. CDR3 region: CASSFRSRQGGNSYEQYF. The DNA of the CDR3 is TGTGCCAGCAGTTTTAGGTCGAGACAGGGTGGAAACTCCTACGAGCAGTACTTC.

This clone appeared a few times. CDR3 nucleotide sequence: TGCAGCGTGGGACAGTTATCCACCGGGGAGCTGTTTTTT. Translated, it gives CSVGQLSTGELFF. The chain combines TRBV29-1 with TRBJ2-2, with 7 bases that match TRBD1. The CDR3 has 13 residues. Germline lookup yields CDR1 SQVTM and CDR2 ANQGSEA. The V gene end was trimmed by 6 bases and the J gene end by 4 bases; junction bases not matched to a gene: 5.

The V call is TRBV30, the J call TRBJ1-1; TRBD1 aligns across 10 bases. The CDR3 is made up of 14 amino acids. V trimming: 6 bases; J trimming: 4 bases; junction bases outside the gene matches: 8. The germline V gene encodes CDR1 GTSNPN and CDR2 SVGIG (reference sequence). DNA of the CDR3: TGTGCCTGCCTCTCCAGGACAGGGGGCACTGAAGCTTTCTTT. This translates into CACLSRTGGTEAFF.

The chain uses TRBV10-3 and TRBJ2-7; TRBD1 might be the D (7 bases). The germline V gene encodes CDR1 ENHRY and CDR2 SYGVKD. V dropped 10 bases and J dropped 0 bases, with 16 bases sitting between them. The CDR3 length is 14 residues. The CDR3: CATQGGPVSYEQYF. CDR3 in DNA: TGTGCCACCCAGGGGGGACCCGTCTCCTACGAGCAGTACTTC.